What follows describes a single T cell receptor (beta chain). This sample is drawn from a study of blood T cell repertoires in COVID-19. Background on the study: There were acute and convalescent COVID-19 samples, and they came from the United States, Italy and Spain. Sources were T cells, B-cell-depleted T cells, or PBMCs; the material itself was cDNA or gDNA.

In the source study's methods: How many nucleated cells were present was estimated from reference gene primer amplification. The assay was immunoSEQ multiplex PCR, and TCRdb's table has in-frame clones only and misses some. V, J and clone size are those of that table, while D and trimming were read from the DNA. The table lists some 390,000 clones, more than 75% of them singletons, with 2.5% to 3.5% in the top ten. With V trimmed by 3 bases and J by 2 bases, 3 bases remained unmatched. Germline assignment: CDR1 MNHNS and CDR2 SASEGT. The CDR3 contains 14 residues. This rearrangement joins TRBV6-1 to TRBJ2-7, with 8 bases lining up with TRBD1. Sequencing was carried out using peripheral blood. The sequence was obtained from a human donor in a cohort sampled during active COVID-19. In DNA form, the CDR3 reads TGTGCCAGCAGTGACGGACAGGGACCCTACGAGCAGTACTTC. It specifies CASSDGQGPYEQYF.